One sample yielded the 13 T cell receptor beta chains listed below, sequenced in a study of T-cell reconstitution after alpha-beta-depleted transplantation in children. Unique molecular identifiers were used in preparing the TCRbeta library. TCRdb re-called the PCR reads with MiXCR, one entry per CDR3 protein. The sample contains 210,000 or so distinct CDR3 sequences, under 13% of which appear only once. Here the sequenced sample was PBMCs, taken before TCRalphabeta/CD19-depleted stem cell transplant. The receptor set was obtained from a child younger than two with acute myeloid leukemia, due to receive a stem cell transplant.

This rearrangement joins TRBV29-1 to TRBJ1-1, with D uncertain. CDR3 length: 13 amino acids. CDR1 is SQVTM, CDR2 ANQGSEA, per germline. V lost 6 bases to trimming and J lost 0 bases, with 11 bases between them. The DNA for the CDR3 is TGCAGCGTGGGTACAGTCCTGAACACTGAAGCTTTCTTT. Its translation: CSVGTVLNTEAFF.

This clonotype was picked up a small number of times. The rearrangement joins TRBV7-2 to TRBJ1-3; TRBD1 matches at 8 bases. Germline V gene data show CDR1 as SGHTA and CDR2 as FQGNSA. The CDR3 runs 16 residues. V lost 1 base to trimming and J lost 3 bases; unmatched junction nucleotides: 5. The CDR3 spells CASSLGGTGLGNTIYF. The CDR3 region has the DNA TGTGCCAGCAGCTTAGGGGGGACAGGTCTTGGAAACACCATATATTTT. Full variable domain (rest looked up from reference TRBV7-2 and TRBJ1-3): GAGVSQSPSNKVTEKGKDVELRCDPISGHTALYWYRQSLGQGLEFLIYFQGNSAPDKSGLPSDRFSAERTGGSVSTLTIQRTQQEDSAVYLCASSLGGTGLGNTIYFGEGSWLTVV.

This clonotype showed up many times. This chain joins TRBV9 and TRBJ2-3, with 11 bases matching TRBD1. CDR1 is SGDLS, CDR2 YYNGEE, per germline. This CDR3 has 18 amino acids. V gave up 0 bases and J gave up 1 base; unmatched junction bases: 7. The CDR3 loop is CASSVAAWTGGGTDTQYF. The CDR3 DNA reads TGTGCCAGCAGCGTAGCTGCCTGGACAGGGGGCGGCACAGATACGCAGTATTTT.

This clonotype was detected once. One base away lies a much larger clone, so this may be a sequencing read error. The CDR3 sequence: CASNVASRIANEQFF. Written as DNA, the CDR3 is TGTGCCAGCAACGTAGCGTCTAGAATAGCGAATGAGCAGTTCTTC. The rearrangement joins TRBV9 to TRBJ2-1, with D possibly being TRBD2 (5 bases). This CDR3 is built from 15 residues. Germline-derived CDR1 and CDR2 are SGDLS and YYNGEE.

The chain employs TRBV4-1 and TRBJ1-5; D call uncertain. The CDR3 is 14 residues long. Germline CDR1 reads MGHRA; CDR2 reads YSYEKL. The V end lost 4 bases, the J end lost 4 bases, and 11 bases lay between the germline ends. CDR3 in amino acids: CASSPQEFNQPQHF. The CDR3 DNA reads as TGCGCCAGCAGCCCTCAGGAGTTTAATCAGCCCCAGCATTTT.

This clonotype was counted at least ten times. The J gene is TRBJ2-5, the V gene TRBV9; 10 nucleotides align to TRBD2. Germline V CDR1 and CDR2: SGDLS, YYNGEE. V trimming: 4 bases; J trimming: 4 bases; junction bases outside the gene matches: 13. The CDR3 runs to 17 residues. The CDR3 nucleotides are TGTGCCAGCAGCACTCGGGTAGCGGGAGGATTGGTAGAGACCCAGTACTTC. Amino acid sequence: CASSTRVAGGLVETQYF.

This clonotype came up many times. CDR3 amino acids: CASSPGGQGGNEQFF. CDR3 bases: TGTGCCAGCAGCCCTGGGGGACAGGGGGGCAATGAGCAGTTCTTC. V gene TRBV28 combines with J gene TRBJ2-1; 11 nucleotides agree with TRBD1. V shed 6 bases, J shed 6 bases, and the junction held 7 bases outside the gene matches. There are 15 residues in the CDR3. Germline assignment: CDR1 MDHEN and CDR2 SYDVKM.

This clonotype was found many times. This chain uses TRBV7-9 with TRBJ1-1, with D possibly TRBD1 on 6 matching bases. The CDR3 covers 15 residues. V was shortened by 2 bases and J by 3 bases, with 13 bases between the two germline ends. Germline CDR1 and CDR2: SEHNR and FQNEAQ (reference sequence). The CDR3 spells CASSLTQGGDTEAFF. The CDR3 region has the DNA TGTGCCAGCAGCTTAACACAGGGAGGGGACACTGAAGCTTTCTTT.

As to this clonotype: This may be a read error: a much more frequent sequence differs by one nucleotide. The V and J genes are TRBV5-1 and TRBJ2-5; perhaps TRBD2 as D (7 bases). Germline CDR1 and CDR2: SGHRS and YFSETQ. This CDR3 has 12 amino acids. Trimming took 5 bases from V and 10 from J, leaving 15 bases between them. This chain's CDR3 is CASSTGRESQYF. In DNA, the CDR3 is TGCGCCAGCAGTACAGGGAGGGAAAGCCAGTACTTC.

V is TRBV7-3 and J is TRBJ2-2; D tentatively reads TRBD1 or TRBD2 (5 bases each). The CDR3 runs 13 residues. The V end lost 3 bases, the J end lost 6 bases, and 8 bases lay between the germline ends. Germline V gene data show CDR1 as SGHTA and CDR2 as FQGTGA. The CDR3 region has the DNA TGTGCCAGCAGCTTCGAGGGACCCGGGGAGCTGTTTTTT. This gives the protein CASSFEGPGELFF.

This clonotype was recorded at least ten times. This chain uses TRBV20-1 with TRBJ2-5, with 7 bases that match TRBD1. Germline CDR1 reads DFQATT; CDR2 reads SNEGSKA (reference sequence). The CDR3 contains 14 residues. J gave up 1 base and V 5 bases, and 7 bases lay outside the gene matches. CDR3 nucleotides: TGCAGTGCTCTCCGACAGGGCGTCCAAGAGACCCAGTACTTC. Translated, it gives CSALRQGVQETQYF.

This clonotype was observed a handful of times. This sequence joins TRBV3-1 and TRBJ1-4; possibly TRBD1 for D (5 bases). The germline V gene has CDR1 LGHDT and CDR2 YNNKEL (reference sequence). The CDR3 consists of 15 residues. V lost 11 bases, J lost 5 bases, and 21 bases lay in between. The CDR3 nucleotides are TGTGCCTCCTGCATACAATCGGGACCGAATGAAAAACTGTTTTTT. Translating it yields CASCIQSGPNEKLFF.

This clonotype has ten or more counts. The chain employs TRBV7-9 and TRBJ1-6; 9 bases map to TRBD1. The CDR3 contains 15 residues. Germline lookup yields CDR1 SEHNR and CDR2 FQNEAQ (reference sequence). J gave up 7 bases and V 5 bases, and 6 bases lay outside the gene matches. CDR3 nucleotide sequence: TGTGCCAGCAGCCCATCCGGGACAGGGAATTCACCCCTCCACTTT. Translation: CASSPSGTGNSPLHF.